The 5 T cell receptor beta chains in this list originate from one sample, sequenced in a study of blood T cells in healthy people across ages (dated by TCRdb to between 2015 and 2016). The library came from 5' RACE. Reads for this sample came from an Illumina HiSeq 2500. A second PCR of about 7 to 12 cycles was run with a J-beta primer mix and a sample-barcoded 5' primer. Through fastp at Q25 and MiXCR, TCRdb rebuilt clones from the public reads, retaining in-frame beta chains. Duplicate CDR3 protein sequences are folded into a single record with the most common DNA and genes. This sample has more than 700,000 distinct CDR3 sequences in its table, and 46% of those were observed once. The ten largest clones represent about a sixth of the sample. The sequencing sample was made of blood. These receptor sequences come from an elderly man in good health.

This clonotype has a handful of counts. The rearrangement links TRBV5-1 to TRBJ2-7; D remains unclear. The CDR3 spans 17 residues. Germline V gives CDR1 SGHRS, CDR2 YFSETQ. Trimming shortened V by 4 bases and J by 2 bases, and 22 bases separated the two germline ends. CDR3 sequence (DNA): TGCGCCAGCAGCCTCAGCCGGGCTGTGGGTCTTACCTACGAGCAGTACTTC. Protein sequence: CASSLSRAVGLTYEQYF.

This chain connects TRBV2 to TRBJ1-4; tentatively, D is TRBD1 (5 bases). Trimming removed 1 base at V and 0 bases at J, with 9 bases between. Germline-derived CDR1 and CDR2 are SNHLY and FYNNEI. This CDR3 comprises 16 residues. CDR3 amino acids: CASSEEWGATNEKLFF. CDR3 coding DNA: TGTGCCAGCAGTGAAGAATGGGGCGCAACTAATGAAAAACTGTTTTTT.

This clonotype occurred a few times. CDR3 region: CAISVYGSGANVLTF. CDR3 DNA sequence: TGTGCCATCAGTGTGTATGGCTCTGGGGCCAACGTCCTGACTTTC. The genes are TRBV10-3 and TRBJ2-6; D gene ambiguous. Between the trimmed V and J ends, which lost 4 bases and 0 bases, there was a span of 7 bases. This CDR3 comprises 15 residues. Germline V gene data show CDR1 as ENHRY and CDR2 as SYGVKD.

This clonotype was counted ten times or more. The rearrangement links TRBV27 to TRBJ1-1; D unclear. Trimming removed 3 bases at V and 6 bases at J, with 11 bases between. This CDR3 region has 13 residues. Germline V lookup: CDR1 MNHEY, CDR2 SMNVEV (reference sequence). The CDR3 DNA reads TGTGCCAGCAGTTTTGAGGGTTCGGCTGAAGCTTTCTTT. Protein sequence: CASSFEGSAEAFF.

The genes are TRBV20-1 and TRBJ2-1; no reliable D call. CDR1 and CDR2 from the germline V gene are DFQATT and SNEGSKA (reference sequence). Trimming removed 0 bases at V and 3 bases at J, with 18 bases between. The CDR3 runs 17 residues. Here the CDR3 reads CSARDPFGAGDYNEQFF. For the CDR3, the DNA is TGCAGTGCTAGAGATCCATTTGGAGCCGGCGACTACAATGAGCAGTTCTTC.